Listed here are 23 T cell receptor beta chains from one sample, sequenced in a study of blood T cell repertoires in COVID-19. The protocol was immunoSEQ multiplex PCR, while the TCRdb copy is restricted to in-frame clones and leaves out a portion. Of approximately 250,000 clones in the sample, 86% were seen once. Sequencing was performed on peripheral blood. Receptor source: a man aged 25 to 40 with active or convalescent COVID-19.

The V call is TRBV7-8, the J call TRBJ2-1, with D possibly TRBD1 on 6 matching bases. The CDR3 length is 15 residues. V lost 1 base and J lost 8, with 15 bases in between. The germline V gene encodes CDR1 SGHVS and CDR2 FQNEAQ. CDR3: CASSLGAQTGYEQFF. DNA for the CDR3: TGTGCCAGCAGCTTAGGGGCTCAAACAGGGTATGAGCAGTTCTTC. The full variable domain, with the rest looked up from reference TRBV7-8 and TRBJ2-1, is GAGVSQSPRYKVAKRGQDVALRCDPISGHVSLFWYQQALGQGPEFLTYFQNEAQLDKSGLPSDRFFAERPEGSVSTLKIQRTQQEDSAVYLCASSLGAQTGYEQFFGPGTRLTVL.

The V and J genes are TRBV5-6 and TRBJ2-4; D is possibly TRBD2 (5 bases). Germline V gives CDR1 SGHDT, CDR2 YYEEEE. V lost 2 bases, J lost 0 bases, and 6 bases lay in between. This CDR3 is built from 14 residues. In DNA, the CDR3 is TGTGCCAGCAGCTTTGGACTAGCCAAAAACATTCAGTACTTC. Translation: CASSFGLAKNIQYF. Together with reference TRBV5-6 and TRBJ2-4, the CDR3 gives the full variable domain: DAGVTQSPTHLIKTRGQQVTLRCSPKSGHDTVSWYQQALGQGPQFIFQYYEEEERQRGNFPDRFSGHQFPNYSSELNVNALLLGDSALYLCASSFGLAKNIQYFGAGTRLSVL.

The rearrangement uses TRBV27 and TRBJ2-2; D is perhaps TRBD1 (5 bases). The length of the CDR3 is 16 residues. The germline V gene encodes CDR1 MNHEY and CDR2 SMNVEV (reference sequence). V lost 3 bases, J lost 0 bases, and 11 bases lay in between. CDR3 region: CASSLGPYTNTGELFF. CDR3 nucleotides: TGTGCCAGCAGTTTGGGGCCGTATACGAACACCGGGGAGCTGTTTTTT.

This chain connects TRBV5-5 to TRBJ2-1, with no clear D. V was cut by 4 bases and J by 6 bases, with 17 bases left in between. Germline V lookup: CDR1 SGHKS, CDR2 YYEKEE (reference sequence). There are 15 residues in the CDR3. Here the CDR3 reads CASSRVTSVGNEQFF. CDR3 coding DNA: TGTGCCAGCAGCCGGGTGACTTCTGTTGGCAATGAGCAGTTCTTC. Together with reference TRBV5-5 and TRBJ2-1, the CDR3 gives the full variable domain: DAGVTQSPTHLIKTRGQQVTLRCSPISGHKSVSWYQQVLGQGPQFIFQYYEKEERGRGNFPDRFSARQFPNYSSELNVNALLLGDSALYLCASSRVTSVGNEQFFGPGTRLTVL.

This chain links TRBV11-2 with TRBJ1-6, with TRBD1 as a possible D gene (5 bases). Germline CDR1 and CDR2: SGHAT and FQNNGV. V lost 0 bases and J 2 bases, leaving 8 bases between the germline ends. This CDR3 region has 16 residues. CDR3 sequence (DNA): TGTGCCAGCAGCTTAGAAGGGGCCACCTATAATTCACCCCTCCACTTT. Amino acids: CASSLEGATYNSPLHF.

The CDR3 loop reads CATSAVNYNEQFF. The CDR3 DNA sequence: TGTGCCACCAGTGCGGTAAATTACAATGAGCAGTTCTTC. The chain carries TRBV24-1 and TRBJ2-1; D gene unclear. The CDR3 is 13 residues long. CDR1 KGHDR and CDR2 SFDVKD come from the germline V gene. V lost 5 bases, J lost 4 bases, and 8 bases lay in between.

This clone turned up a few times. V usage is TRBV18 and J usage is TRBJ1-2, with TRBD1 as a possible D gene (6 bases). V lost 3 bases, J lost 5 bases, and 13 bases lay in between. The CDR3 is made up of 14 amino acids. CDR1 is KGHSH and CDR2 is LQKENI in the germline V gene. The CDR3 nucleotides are TGTGCCAGCTCACCTAATACGGACAGATATGGCTACACCTTC. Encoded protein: CASSPNTDRYGYTF. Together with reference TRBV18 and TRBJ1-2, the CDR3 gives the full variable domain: NAGVMQNPRHLVRRRGQEARLRCSPMKGHSHVYWYRQLPEEGLKFMVYLQKENIIDESGMPKERFSAEFPKEGPSILRIQQVVRGDSAAYFCASSPNTDRYGYTFGSGTRLTVV.

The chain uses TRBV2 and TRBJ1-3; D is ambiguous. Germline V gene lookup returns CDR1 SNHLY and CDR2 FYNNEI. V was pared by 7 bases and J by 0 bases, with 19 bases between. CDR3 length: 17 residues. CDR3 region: CASKVEGIWASGNTIYF. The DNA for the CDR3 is TGTGCCAGCAAGGTTGAAGGAATTTGGGCCTCTGGAAACACCATATATTTT.

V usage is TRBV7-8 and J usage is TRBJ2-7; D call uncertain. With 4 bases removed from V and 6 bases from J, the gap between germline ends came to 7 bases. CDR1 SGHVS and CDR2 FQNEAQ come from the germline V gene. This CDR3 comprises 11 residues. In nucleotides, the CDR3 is TGTGCCAGCAGCTCGTTCCGCGAGCAGTACTTC. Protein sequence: CASSSFREQYF.

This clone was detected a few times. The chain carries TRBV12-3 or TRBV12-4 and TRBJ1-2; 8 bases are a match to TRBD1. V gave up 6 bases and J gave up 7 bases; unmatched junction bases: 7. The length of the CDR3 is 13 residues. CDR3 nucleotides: TGTGCCAGCAGCGGCAGGGGGCGGGGTGGCTACACCTTC. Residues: CASSGRGRGGYTF.

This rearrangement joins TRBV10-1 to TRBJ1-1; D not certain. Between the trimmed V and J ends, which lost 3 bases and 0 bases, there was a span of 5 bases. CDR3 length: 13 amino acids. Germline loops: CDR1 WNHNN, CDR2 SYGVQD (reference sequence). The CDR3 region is CASSESLNTEAFF. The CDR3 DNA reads TGCGCCAGCAGTGAATCGTTGAACACTGAAGCTTTCTTT.

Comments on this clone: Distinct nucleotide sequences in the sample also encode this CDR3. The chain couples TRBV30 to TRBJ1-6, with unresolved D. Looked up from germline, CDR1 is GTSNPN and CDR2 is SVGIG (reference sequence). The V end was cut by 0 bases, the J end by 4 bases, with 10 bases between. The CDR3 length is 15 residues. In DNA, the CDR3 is TGTGCCTGGAGTGTAGGTGGAGGGTATAATTCACCCCTCCACTTT. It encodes CAWSVGGGYNSPLHF.

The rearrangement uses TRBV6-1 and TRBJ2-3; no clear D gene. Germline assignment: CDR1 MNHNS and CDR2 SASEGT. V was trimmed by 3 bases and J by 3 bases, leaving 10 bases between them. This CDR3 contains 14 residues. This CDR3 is CASSEGNPTDTQYF. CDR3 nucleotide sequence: TGTGCCAGCAGTGAGGGCAATCCTACAGATACGCAGTATTTT.

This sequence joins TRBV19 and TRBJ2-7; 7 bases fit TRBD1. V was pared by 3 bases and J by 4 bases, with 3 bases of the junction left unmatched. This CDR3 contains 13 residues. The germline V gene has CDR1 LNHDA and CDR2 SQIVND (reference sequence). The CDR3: CASSMSTGYEQYF. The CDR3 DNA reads TGTGCCAGTAGTATGTCGACAGGGTACGAGCAGTACTTC.

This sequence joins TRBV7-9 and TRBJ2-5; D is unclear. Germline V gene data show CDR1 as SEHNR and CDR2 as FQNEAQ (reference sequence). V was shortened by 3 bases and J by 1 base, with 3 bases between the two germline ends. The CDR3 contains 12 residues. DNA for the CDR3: TGTGCCAGCAGCTTTCTCCAAGAGACCCAGTACTTC. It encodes CASSFLQETQYF.

The DNA of the CDR3 is TGTGCCATCAGTGATTCGCGGGGGGAATCCTACAATGAGCAGTTCTTC. It encodes CAISDSRGESYNEQFF. The rearrangement uses TRBV10-3 and TRBJ2-1; TRBD2 agrees at 8 bases. The V segment lost 3 bases and the J segment 1 base; nucleotides outside the gene matches: 5. Germline CDR1 is ENHRY and CDR2 is SYGVKD. The CDR3 is 16 residues long.

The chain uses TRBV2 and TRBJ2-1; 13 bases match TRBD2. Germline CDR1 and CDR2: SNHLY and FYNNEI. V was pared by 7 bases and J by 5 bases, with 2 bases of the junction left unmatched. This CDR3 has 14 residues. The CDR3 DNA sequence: TGTGCCAGCACAGGGACTAGCGGGAACAATGAGCAGTTCTTC. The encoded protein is CASTGTSGNNEQFF.

The CDR3 region has the DNA TGTGCCAGCAGCCAAGTATTAGCTGTACGAGATTCAAAGAAAGCTTTCTTT. This gives the protein CASSQVLAVRDSKKAFF. The rearrangement joins TRBV4-2 to TRBJ1-1; D is unresolved. The CDR3 contains 17 residues. Trimming cost V 1 base and J 9 bases, with 24 bases left between them. The germline CDR1 and CDR2 sequences are LGHNA and YNFKEQ.

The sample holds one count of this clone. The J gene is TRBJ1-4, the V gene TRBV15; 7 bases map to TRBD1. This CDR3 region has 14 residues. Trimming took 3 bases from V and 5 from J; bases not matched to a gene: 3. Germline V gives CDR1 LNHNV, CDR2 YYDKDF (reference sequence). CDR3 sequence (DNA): TGTGCCACCAGCAGGGTGGGACAGAATGAAAAACTGTTTTTT. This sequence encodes CATSRVGQNEKLFF.

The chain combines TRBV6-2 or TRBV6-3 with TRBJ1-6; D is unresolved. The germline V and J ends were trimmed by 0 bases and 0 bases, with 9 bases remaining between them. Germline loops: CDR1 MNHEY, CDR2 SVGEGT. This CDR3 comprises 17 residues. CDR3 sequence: CASSYSLRSSYNSPLHF. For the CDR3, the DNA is TGTGCCAGCAGTTACTCGTTACGGAGCTCCTATAATTCACCCCTCCACTTT.

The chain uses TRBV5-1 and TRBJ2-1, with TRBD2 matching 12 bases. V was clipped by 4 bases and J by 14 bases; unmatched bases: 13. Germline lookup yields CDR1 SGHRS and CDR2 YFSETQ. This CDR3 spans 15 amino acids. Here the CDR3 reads CASSELPGLAGREFF. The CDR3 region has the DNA TGCGCCAGCAGCGAGTTACCGGGACTAGCGGGCCGGGAGTTCTTC.

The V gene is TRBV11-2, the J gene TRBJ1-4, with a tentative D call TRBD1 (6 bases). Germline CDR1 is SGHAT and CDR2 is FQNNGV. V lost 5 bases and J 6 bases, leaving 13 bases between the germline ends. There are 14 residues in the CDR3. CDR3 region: CASSQTGVHEKLFF. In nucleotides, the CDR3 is TGTGCCAGCAGCCAGACAGGAGTGCATGAAAAACTGTTTTTT.

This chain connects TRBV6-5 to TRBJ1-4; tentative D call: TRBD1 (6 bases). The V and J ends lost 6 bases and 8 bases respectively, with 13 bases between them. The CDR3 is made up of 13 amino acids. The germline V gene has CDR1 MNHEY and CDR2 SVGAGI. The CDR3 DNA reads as TGTGCCAGCAGGCGGCAGGGGACCGAAAAACTGTTTTTT. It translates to CASRRQGTEKLFF.